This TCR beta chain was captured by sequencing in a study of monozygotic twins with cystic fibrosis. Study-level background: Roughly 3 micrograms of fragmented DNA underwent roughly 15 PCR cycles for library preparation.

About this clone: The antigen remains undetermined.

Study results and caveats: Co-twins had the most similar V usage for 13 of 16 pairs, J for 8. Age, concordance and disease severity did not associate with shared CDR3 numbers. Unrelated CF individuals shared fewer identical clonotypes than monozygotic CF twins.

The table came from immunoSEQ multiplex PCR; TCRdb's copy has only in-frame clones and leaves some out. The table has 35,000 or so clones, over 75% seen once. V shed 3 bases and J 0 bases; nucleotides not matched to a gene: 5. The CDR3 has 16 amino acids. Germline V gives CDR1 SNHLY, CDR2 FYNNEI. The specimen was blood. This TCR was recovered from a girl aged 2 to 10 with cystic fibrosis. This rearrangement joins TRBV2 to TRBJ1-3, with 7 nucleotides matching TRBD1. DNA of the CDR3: TGTGCCAGCAGTGAGACAGGGAGGTACTCTGGAAACACCATATATTTT. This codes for CASSETGRYSGNTIYF. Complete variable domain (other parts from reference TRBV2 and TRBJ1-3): EPEVTQTPSHQVTQMGQEVILRCVPISNHLYFYWYRQILGQKVEFLVSFYNNEISEKSEIFDDQFSVERPDGSNFTLKIRSTKLEDSAMYFCASSETGRYSGNTIYFGEGSWLTVV.